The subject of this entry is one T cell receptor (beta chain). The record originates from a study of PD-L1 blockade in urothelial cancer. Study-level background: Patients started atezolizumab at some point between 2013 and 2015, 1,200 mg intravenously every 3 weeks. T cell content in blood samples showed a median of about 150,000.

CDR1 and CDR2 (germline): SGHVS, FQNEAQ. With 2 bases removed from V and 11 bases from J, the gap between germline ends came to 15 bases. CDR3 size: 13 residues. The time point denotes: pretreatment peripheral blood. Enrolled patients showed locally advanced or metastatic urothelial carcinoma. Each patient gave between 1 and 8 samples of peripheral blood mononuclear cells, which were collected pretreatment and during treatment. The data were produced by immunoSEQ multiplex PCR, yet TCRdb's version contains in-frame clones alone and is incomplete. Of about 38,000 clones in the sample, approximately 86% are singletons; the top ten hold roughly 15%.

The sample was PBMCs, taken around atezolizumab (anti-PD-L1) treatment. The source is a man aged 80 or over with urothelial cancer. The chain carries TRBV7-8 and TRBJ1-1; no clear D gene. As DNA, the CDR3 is TGTGCCAGCAGCTTACTTGGGCGGGGATGGGCTTTCTTT. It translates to CASSLLGRGWAFF.